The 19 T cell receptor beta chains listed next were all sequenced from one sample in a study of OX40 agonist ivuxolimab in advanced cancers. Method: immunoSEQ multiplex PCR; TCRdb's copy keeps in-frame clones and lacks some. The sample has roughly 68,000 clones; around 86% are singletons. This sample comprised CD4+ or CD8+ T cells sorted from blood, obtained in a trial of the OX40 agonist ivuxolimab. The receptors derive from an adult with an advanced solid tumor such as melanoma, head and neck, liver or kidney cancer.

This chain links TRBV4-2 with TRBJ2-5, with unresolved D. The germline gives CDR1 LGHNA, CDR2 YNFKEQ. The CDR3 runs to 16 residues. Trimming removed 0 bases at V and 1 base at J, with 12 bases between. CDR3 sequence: CASSQDLGRPQETQYF. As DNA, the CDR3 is TGTGCCAGCAGCCAAGATCTGGGCAGGCCCCAAGAGACCCAGTACTTC.

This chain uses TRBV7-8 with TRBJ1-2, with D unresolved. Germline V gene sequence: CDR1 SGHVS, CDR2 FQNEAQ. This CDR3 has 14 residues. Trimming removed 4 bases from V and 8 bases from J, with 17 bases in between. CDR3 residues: CASSYDNIPVGYTF. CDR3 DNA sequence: TGTGCCAGCAGCTACGACAATATCCCAGTAGGCTACACCTTC. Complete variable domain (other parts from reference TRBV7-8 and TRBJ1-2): GAGVSQSPRYKVAKRGQDVALRCDPISGHVSLFWYQQALGQGPEFLTYFQNEAQLDKSGLPSDRFFAERPEGSVSTLKIQRTQQEDSAVYLCASSYDNIPVGYTFGSGTRLTVV.

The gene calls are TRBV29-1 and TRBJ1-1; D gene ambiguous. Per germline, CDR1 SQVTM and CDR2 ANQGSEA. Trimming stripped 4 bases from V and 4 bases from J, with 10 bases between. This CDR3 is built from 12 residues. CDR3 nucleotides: TGCAGCGTTGCTGTGCGGAGCACTGAAGCTTTCTTT. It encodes CSVAVRSTEAFF.

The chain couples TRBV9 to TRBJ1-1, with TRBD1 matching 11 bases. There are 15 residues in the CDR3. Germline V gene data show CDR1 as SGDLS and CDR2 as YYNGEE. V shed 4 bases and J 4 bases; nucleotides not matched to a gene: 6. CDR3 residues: CASSPSDRGLTEAFF. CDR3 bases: TGTGCCAGCAGCCCGTCGGACAGGGGGCTCACTGAAGCTTTCTTT. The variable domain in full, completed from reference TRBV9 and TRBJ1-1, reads DSGVTQTPKHLITATGQRVTLRCSPRSGDLSVYWYQQSLDQGLQFLIQYYNGEERAKGNILERFSAQQFPDLHSELNLSSLELGDSALYFCASSPSDRGLTEAFFGQGTRLTVV.

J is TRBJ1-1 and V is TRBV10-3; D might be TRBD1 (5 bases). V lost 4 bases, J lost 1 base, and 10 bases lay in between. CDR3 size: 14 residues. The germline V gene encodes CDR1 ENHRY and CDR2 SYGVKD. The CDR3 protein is CAISGRQGNTEAFF. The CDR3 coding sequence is TGTGCCATCAGTGGTAGGCAGGGGAACACTGAAGCTTTCTTT.

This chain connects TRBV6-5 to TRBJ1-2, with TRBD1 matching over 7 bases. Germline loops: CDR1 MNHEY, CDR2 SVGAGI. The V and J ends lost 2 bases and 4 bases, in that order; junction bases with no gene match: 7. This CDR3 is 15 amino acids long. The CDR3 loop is CASSYGKGAGYGYTF. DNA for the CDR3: TGTGCCAGCAGTTACGGGAAGGGGGCGGGCTATGGCTACACCTTC.

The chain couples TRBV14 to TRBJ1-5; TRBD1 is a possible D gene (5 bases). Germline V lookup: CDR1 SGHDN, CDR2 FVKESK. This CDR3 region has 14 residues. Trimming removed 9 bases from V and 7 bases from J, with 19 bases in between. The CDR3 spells CARETEGPRQPQHF. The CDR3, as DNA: TGTGCCAGGGAGACAGAGGGGCCTCGCCAGCCCCAGCATTTT.

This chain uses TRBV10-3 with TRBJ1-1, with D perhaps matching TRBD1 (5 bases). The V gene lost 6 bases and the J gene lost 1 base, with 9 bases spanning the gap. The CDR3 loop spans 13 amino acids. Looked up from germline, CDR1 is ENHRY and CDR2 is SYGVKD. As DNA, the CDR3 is TGTGCCATCAGATTGGACAAGAACACTGAAGCTTTCTTT. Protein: CAIRLDKNTEAFF.

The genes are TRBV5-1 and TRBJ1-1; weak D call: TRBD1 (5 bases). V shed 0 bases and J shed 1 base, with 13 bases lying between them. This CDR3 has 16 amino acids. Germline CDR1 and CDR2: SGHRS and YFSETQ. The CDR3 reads CASSLVGGERNTEAFF. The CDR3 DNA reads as TGCGCCAGCAGCTTGGTAGGAGGGGAGAGGAACACTGAAGCTTTCTTT.

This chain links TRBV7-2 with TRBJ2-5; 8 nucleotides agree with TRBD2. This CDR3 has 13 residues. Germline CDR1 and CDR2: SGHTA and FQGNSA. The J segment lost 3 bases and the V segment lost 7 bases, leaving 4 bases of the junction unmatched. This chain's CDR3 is CASTSGLEETQYF. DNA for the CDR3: TGTGCCAGCACCTCGGGACTAGAAGAGACCCAGTACTTC.

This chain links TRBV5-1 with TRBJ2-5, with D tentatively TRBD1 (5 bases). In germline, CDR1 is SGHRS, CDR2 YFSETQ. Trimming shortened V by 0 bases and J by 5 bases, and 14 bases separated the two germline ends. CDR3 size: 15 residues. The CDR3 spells CASSLGEGVGETQYF. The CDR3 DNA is TGCGCCAGCAGCTTGGGTGAAGGGGTCGGGGAGACCCAGTACTTC.

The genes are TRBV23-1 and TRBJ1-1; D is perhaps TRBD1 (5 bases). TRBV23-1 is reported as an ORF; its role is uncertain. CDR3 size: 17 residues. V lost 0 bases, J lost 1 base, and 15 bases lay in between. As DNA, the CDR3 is TGCGCCAGCAGTCAATCGGTTAAGGGGCTCGAGAACACTGAAGCTTTCTTT. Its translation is CASSQSVKGLENTEAFF.

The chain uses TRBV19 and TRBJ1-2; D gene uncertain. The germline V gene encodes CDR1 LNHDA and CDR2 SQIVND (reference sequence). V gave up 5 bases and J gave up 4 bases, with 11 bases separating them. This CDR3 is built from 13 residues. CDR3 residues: CASSPEVGYGYTF. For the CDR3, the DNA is TGTGCCAGTAGTCCCGAGGTCGGCTATGGCTACACCTTC.

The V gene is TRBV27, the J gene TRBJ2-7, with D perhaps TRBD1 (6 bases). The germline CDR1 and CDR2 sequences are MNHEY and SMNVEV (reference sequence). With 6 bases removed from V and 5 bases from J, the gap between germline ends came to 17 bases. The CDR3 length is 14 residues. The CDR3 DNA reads TGTGCCAGCAGAAACCCACCAAAGGGGGACGAGCAGTACTTC. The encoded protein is CASRNPPKGDEQYF.

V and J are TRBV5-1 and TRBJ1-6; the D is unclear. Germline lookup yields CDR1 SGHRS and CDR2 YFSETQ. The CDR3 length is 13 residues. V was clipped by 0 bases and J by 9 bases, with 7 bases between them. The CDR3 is CASSLDNFSPLHF. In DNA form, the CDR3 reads TGCGCCAGCAGCTTGGATAATTTTTCACCCCTCCACTTT.

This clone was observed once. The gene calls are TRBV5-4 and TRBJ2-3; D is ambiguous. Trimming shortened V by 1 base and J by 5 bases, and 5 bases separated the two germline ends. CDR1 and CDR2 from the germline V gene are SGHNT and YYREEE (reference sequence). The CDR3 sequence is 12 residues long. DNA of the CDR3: TGTGCCAGCAGCTTGCAACTAGATACGCAGTATTTT. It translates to CASSLQLDTQYF.

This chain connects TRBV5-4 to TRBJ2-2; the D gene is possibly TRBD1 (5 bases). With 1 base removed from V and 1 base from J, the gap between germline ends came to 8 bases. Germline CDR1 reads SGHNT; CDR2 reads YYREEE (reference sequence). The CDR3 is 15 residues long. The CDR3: CASSLNGQNTGELFF. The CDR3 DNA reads TGTGCCAGCAGCTTGAACGGACAGAACACCGGGGAGCTGTTTTTT.

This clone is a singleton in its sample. CDR3 amino acids: CASSYSINTEAFF. The CDR3 nucleotides read TGTGCCAGCAGTTACTCGATTAATACTGAAGCTTTCTTT. V usage is TRBV6-5 and J usage is TRBJ1-1; D remains ambiguous. The CDR3 sequence is 13 residues long. CDR1 is MNHEY and CDR2 is SVGAGI in the germline V gene. Between the trimmed V and J ends, which lost 0 bases and 5 bases, there was a span of 7 bases.

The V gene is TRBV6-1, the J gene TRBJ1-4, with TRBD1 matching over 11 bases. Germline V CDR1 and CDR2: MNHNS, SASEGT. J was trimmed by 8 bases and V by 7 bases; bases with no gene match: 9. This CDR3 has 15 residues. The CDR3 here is CASMDRGRSGEKLFF. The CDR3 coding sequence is TGTGCCAGCATGGACAGGGGGCGGTCAGGAGAAAAACTGTTTTTT.